These T cell receptor beta chains were read from a single sample in a study of T cell responses to AZD1222 COVID-19 vaccine. The data were produced by immunoSEQ multiplex PCR, yet TCRdb's version contains in-frame clones alone and is incomplete. The sample carries about 120,000 clones, roughly nine tenths recorded once. The sequencing here drew on peripheral blood, taken on day 0 of AZD1222 vaccination. The source is an adult in good health. Both conserved end residues are part of each CDR3. Fields, in order: J gene, D gene, clone size, V gene, CDR3 protein, CDR3 DNA. The D gene is left open where the match is weak. Not all rows give a size; the values are once, few, many and, for expanded clones, a class.

TRBJ1-2 | - | - | TRBV10-3 | CAISDNSYGYTF | TGTGCCATCAGTGACAACTCCTATGGCTACACCTTC
TRBJ2-7 | - | - | TRBV28 | CASNGDAYEQYF | TGTGCCAGCAACGGGGACGCCTACGAGCAGTACTTC
TRBJ2-7 | TRBD1 | - | TRBV29-1 | CSVADRGFDEQYF | TGCAGCGTTGCGGACAGGGGATTCGACGAGCAGTACTTC
TRBJ2-1 | TRBD1 | - | TRBV5-1 | CASSSIKGTGLRDEQFF | TGCGCCAGCAGCTCGATTAAAGGGACAGGGCTTAGGGATGAGCAGTTCTTC
TRBJ1-2 | TRBD1 | - | TRBV18 | CASSPGTGANYGYTF | TGTGCCAGCTCACCCGGTACAGGGGCTAACTATGGCTACACCTTC
TRBJ2-7 | - | - | TRBV5-1 | CASSSGSFQAYEQYF | TGCGCCAGCAGCTCCGGATCTTTCCAAGCCTACGAGCAGTACTTC
TRBJ2-1 | TRBD2 | - | TRBV5-1 | CASRGGTAYNEQFF | TGCGCCAGCAGGGGAGGGACGGCTTACAATGAGCAGTTCTTC
TRBJ2-3 | - | - | TRBV6-5 | CASSYLRSPRTDTQYF | TGTGCCAGCAGTTATTTGAGGTCACCCCGCACAGATACGCAGTATTTT
TRBJ1-2 | - | once | TRBV6-2/TRBV6-3 | CASSYWGSHYGYTF | TGTGCCAGCAGTTATTGGGGATCGCACTATGGCTACACCTTC
TRBJ1-4 | - | - | TRBV2 | CASSKDYEKLFF | TGTGCCAGCAGTAAAGACTATGAAAAACTGTTTTTT
TRBJ1-6 | - | - | TRBV7-9 | CASSGGDLGTYNSPLHF | TGTGCCAGCAGCGGGGGAGACTTGGGCACCTATAATTCACCCCTCCACTTT
TRBJ2-7 | - | once | TRBV30 | CAWSVGRESPYEQYF | TGTGCCTGGAGTGTGGGTAGGGAGTCGCCCTACGAGCAGTACTTC
TRBJ2-7 | - | once | TRBV19 | CASSPFRGSYEQYF | TGTGCCAGTAGTCCGTTCCGGGGCTCCTACGAGCAGTACTTC
TRBJ1-1 | - | - | TRBV3-1/TRBV3-2 | CASSQFFRQEAFF | TGTGCCAGCAGCCAATTTTTCAGACAAGAAGCTTTCTTT
TRBJ1-2 | - | - | TRBV30 | CAWGLGPYGYTF | TGTGCCTGGGGTTTGGGGCCATATGGCTACACCTTC
TRBJ1-2 | - | - | TRBV12-1 | CASSFGPPDRGALAGLNYGYTF | TGTGCCAGCAGCTTTGGACCCCCCGACAGGGGAGCTCTCGCCGGACTTAACTATGGCTACACCTTC
TRBJ1-1 | - | - | TRBV29-1 | CSVEVGRVTEAFF | TGCAGCGTTGAAGTGGGCAGGGTCACTGAAGCTTTCTTT
TRBJ1-4 | TRBD1 | - | TRBV9 | CASRPTGGAGEKLFF | TGTGCCAGCAGGCCAACAGGGGGCGCAGGTGAAAAACTGTTTTTT
TRBJ1-5 | - | - | TRBV27 | CASSLTGFSNQPQHF | TGTGCCAGCAGTTTAACCGGGTTTAGCAATCAGCCCCAGCATTTT
TRBJ1-5 | - | - | TRBV21-1 | CASSTGGQGWSNQPQHF | TGTGCCAGCAGCACAGGGGGGCAGGGTTGGAGCAATCAGCCCCAGCATTTT
TRBJ2-1 | - | - | TRBV6-5 | CASSYSGGVNEQFF | TGTGCCAGCAGTTACTCCGGGGGTGTGAATGAGCAGTTCTTC
TRBJ2-5 | - | - | TRBV27 | CASSLFGGLAFETQYF | TGTGCCAGCAGTTTATTCGGGGGGCTAGCGTTCGAGACCCAGTACTTC
TRBJ2-7 | TRBD2 | - | TRBV6-5 | CASTGTSLSEQYF | TGTGCCAGTACCGGGACTAGTCTTTCCGAGCAGTACTTC
TRBJ1-4 | - | - | TRBV15 | CATTRRGTNEKLFF | TGTGCCACCACCCGGAGGGGAACTAATGAAAAACTGTTTTTT
TRBJ1-2 | TRBD1 | - | TRBV9 | CASSVGGPGGDGYTF | TGTGCCAGCAGCGTAGGGGGGCCAGGGGGCGATGGCTACACCTTC
TRBJ1-4 | - | - | TRBV7-9 | CASSFPSTTNEKLFF | TGTGCCAGCAGCTTCCCCAGTACAACTAATGAAAAACTGTTTTTT
TRBJ1-5 | TRBD1 | - | TRBV6-5 | CATGWGQGSNQPQHF | TGTGCCACTGGGTGGGGACAGGGCAGCAATCAGCCCCAGCATTTT
TRBJ1-1 | - | - | TRBV5-1 | CASSLALIRTRVTEAFF | TGCGCCAGCAGCTTGGCCTTAATCAGGACAAGGGTAACTGAAGCTTTCTTT